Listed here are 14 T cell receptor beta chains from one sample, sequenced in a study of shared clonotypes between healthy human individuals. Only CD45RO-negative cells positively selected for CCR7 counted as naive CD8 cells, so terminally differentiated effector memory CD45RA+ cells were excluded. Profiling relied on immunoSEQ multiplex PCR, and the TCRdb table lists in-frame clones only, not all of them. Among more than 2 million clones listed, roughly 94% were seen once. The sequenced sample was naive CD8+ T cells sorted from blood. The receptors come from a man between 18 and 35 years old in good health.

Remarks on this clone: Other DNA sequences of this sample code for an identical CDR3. CDR3 coding DNA: TGCAGCGTGGGACAGGGGGCGGGCGGCTACACCTTC. This encodes CSVGQGAGGYTF. V is TRBV29-1 and J is TRBJ1-2; 12 bases map to TRBD1. CDR3 length equals 12 residues. The germline V gene encodes CDR1 SQVTM and CDR2 ANQGSEA. The junction had 4 bases not matched to a gene; V was cut back by 6 bases and J by 8 bases.

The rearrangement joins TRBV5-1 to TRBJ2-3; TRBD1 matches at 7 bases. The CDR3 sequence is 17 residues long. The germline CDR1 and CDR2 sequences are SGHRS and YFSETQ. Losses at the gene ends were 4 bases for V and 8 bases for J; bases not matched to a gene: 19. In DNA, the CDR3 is TGCGCCAGCAGCCCGTCACCCTTCGGGACAGAAATCTTTACGCAGTATTTT. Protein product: CASSPSPFGTEIFTQYF.

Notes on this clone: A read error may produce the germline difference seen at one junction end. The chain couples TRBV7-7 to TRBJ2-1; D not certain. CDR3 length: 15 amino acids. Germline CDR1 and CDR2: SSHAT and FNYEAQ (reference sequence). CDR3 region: CASSLELNSNNEQFF. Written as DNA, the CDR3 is TGTGCTAGCAGCTTAGAACTCAACAGTAACAATGAGCAGTTCTTC.

CDR3 sequence reads: CASSRTGGDNSPLHF. CDR3 coding DNA: TGCGCCAGCAGCCGGACAGGGGGCGATAATTCACCCCTCCACTTT. This chain links TRBV4-1 with TRBJ1-6; 11 bases are shared with TRBD1. Unmatched junction bases numbered 1, after V lost 4 bases and J lost 5 bases. Per germline, CDR1 MGHRA and CDR2 YSYEKL. The CDR3 is 15 residues long.

CDR3 protein: CASSQPLAWESSYNEQFF. In DNA form, the CDR3 reads TGTGCCAGCAGCCAACCCCTAGCCTGGGAGAGCTCCTACAATGAGCAGTTCTTC. The chain couples TRBV4-2 to TRBJ2-1; tentatively, D is TRBD2 (5 bases). The CDR3 spans 18 residues. V dropped 2 bases and J dropped 0 bases, with 17 bases sitting between them. Germline V gene sequence: CDR1 LGHNA, CDR2 YNFKEQ.

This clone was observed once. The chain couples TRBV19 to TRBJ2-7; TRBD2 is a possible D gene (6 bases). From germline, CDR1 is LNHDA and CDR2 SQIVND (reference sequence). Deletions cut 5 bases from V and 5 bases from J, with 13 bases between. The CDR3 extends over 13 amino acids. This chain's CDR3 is CASSGGSPDEQYF. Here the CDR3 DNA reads TGTGCCAGTAGTGGGGGGTCGCCGGACGAGCAGTACTTC.

The CDR3 is CASSLGTRQGSSYEQYF. CDR3 sequence (DNA): TGTGCCAGCAGCTTAGGCACCCGACAGGGGAGCTCCTACGAGCAGTACTTC. The chain combines TRBV7-9 with TRBJ2-7; 8 bases agree with TRBD1. The germline V gene has CDR1 SEHNR and CDR2 FQNEAQ (reference sequence). The CDR3 runs to 17 residues. V was pared by 1 base and J by 0 bases, with 8 bases of the junction left unmatched.

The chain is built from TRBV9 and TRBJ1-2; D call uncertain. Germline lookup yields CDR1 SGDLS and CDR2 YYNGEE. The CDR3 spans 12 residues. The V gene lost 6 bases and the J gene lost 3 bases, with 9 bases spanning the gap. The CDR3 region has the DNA TGTGCCAGCACAAGGGCAGACTATGGCTACACCTTC. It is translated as CASTRADYGYTF.

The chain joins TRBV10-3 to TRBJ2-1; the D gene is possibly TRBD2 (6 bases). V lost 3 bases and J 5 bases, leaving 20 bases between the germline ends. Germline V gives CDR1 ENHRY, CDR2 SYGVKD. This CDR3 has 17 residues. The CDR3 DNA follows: TGTGCCATCAGTGAAGGCGGGAAGGGGTTCGTAGACAATGAGCAGTTCTTC. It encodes CAISEGGKGFVDNEQFF.

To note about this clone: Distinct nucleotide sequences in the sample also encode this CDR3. Here the CDR3 reads CASSYGAGGRYNEQFF. CDR3 sequence (DNA): TGTGCCAGCAGTTACGGAGCGGGGGGTCGTTACAATGAGCAGTTCTTC. The rearrangement uses TRBV6-5 and TRBJ2-1, with 9 bases matching TRBD2. V trimming: 2 bases; J trimming: 4 bases; junction bases outside the gene matches: 6. The CDR3 spans 16 residues. Germline V lookup: CDR1 MNHEY, CDR2 SVGAGI.

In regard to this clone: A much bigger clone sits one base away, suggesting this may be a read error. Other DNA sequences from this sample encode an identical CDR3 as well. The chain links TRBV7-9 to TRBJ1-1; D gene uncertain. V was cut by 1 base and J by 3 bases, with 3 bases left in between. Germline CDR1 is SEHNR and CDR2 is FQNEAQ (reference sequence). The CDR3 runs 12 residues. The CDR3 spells CASSLVDTEAFF. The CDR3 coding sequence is TGTGCCAGCAGCTTAGTGGACACTGAAGCTTTCTTT.

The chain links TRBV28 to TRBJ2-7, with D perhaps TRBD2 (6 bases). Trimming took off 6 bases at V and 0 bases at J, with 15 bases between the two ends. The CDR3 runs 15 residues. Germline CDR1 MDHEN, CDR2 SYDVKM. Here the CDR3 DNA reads TGTGCCAGCAGCATTCTAGCGAGTAGCTCCTACGAGCAGTACTTC. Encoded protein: CASSILASSSYEQYF.

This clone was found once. CDR3 DNA: TGTGCCAGCACCTCGACAGGGTCGGGGACCGGGGAGCTGTTTTTT. The encoded protein is CASTSTGSGTGELFF. This chain joins TRBV28 and TRBJ2-2, with 7 bases aligning to TRBD1. Germline assignment: CDR1 MDHEN and CDR2 SYDVKM. The CDR3 is 15 amino acids. V was pared by 7 bases and J by 5 bases, with 10 bases of the junction left unmatched. The full variable domain, its missing parts supplied by reference TRBV28 and TRBJ2-2, is DVKVTQSSRYLVKRTGEKVFLECVQDMDHENMFWYRQDPGLGLRLIYFSYDVKMKEKGDIPEGYSVSREKKERFSLILESASTNQTSMYLCASTSTGSGTGELFFGEGSRLTVL.

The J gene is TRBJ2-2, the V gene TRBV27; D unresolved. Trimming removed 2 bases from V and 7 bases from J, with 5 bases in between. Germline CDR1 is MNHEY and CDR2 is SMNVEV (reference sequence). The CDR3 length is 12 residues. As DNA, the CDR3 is TGTGCCAGCAGTTTAGGGTTCGGGGAGCTGTTTTTT. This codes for CASSLGFGELFF.